Sequencing of this T cell receptor beta chain was carried out in a study of cytomegalovirus exposure and HLA in healthy donors. The ends lost 4 bases at V and 7 bases at J; junction bases unmatched: 4. The CDR3 is 12 residues long. Germline values: CDR1 SEHNR, CDR2 FQNEAQ (reference sequence). Remarks on this clone: Its antigen is unknown.

Both 60 Vbeta primers and 13 Jbeta primers went into the PCR. Produced via immunoSEQ multiplex PCR; TCRdb's table is partial and in-frame only. The table lists 130,000 to 150,000 clones, around 80% of them singletons. Regarding the study as a whole: Association with HLA alleles at 0.05 false discovery rate was found for 16,951 TCR beta sequences in a later analysis. Reports described diagnosis of cytomegalovirus status by the classifier as highly specific and sensitive. Whilst most TCR sequences proved rare, a subset of public TCRs occurred across many donors. A later analysis appeared to link common viral pathogens to several of the most significant clusters.

Input material: PBMCs. This TCR derives from a male donor in good health and CMV-seropositive. This sequence joins TRBV7-9 and TRBJ2-7; TRBD2 agrees at 7 bases. The CDR3 protein is CASSWDYSEQYF. In nucleotides, the CDR3 is TGTGCCAGCAGCTGGGACTATTCGGAGCAGTACTTC. Filled out from reference TRBV7-9 and TRBJ2-7, the complete variable domain reads DTGVSQNPRHKITKRGQNVTFRCDPISEHNRLYWYRQTLGQGPEFLTYFQNEAQLEKSRLLSDRFSAERPKGSFSTLEIQRTEQGDSAMYLCASSWDYSEQYFGPGTRLTVT.